This T cell receptor (beta chain) was identified in a study of CXCR3-negative and CXCR3-positive naive CD8 T cells. Study results and limitations: The TRB CDR3s that CXCR3-positive naive cells carried were more hydrophobic than those of CXCR3-negative naive cells. Unlike memory cells, which differed, naive CXCR3-negative and CXCR3-positive cells had similar TRBV-TRBJ usage. Comparably high diversity marked both naive subsets, whereas memory CD8+ cells had much lower diversity.

TRB cDNA libraries were made by UMI-labeled 5' RACE. TCRdb re-called the 5' RACE reads and gives one entry per CDR3 protein, without DNA. The table lists 95,000 to 100,000 distinct CDR3 sequences. Germline V gene sequence: CDR1 SGHRS, CDR2 YFSETQ. The CDR3 consists of 12 residues. As for this clonotype: Its antigen is as yet unknown.

This chain uses TRBV5-1 with TRBJ2-7; no DNA is available, so the TRBD1 call from TCRdb remains unchecked. Sequences were obtained from naive CXCR3+ CD8+ T cells from blood. Subset of the sample: CD45RO-CCR7+CD27+CD95- naive CD8+ T cells expressing CXCR3 (TNR3+). This clonotype originated in a human donor in good health. Some clones in this sample may be carry-over from other donors' samples. The CDR3 here is CASSLHPGEQYF.